Listed here are 5 T cell receptor beta chains from one sample, sequenced in a study of cytomegalovirus exposure and HLA in healthy donors. 13 Jbeta primers and 60 Vbeta primers were used for the PCR. Here immunoSEQ multiplex PCR was the method, and the copy in TCRdb shows in-frame clones only, minus some. The sample lists about 110,000 clones; about 74% were seen once. Sequenced sample: PBMCs. These receptors all come from a man between 25 and 39 years old in good health and CMV-seropositive.

This rearrangement joins TRBV2 to TRBJ2-7, with D possibly TRBD1 on 5 matching bases. The CDR3 consists of 14 residues. Per the germline V gene, CDR1 is SNHLY and CDR2 is FYNNEI. The V end lost 3 bases, the J end lost 3 bases, and 12 bases lay between the germline ends. CDR3 in DNA: TGTGCCAGCAGTGAGTGGGAAGGACACTACGAGCAGTACTTC. It is translated as CASSEWEGHYEQYF.

The chain employs TRBV10-3 and TRBJ2-1, with 12 nucleotides matching TRBD2. Trimming took 3 bases from V and 8 from J; bases not matched to a gene: 5. This CDR3 is 15 amino acids long. Germline CDR1 ENHRY, CDR2 SYGVKD. Here the CDR3 DNA reads TGTGCCATCAGTGAACTAGCGGGGGGCTTCGATGAGCAGTTCTTC. It codes for CAISELAGGFDEQFF.

The chain joins TRBV2 to TRBJ2-1, with D tentatively TRBD1 (5 bases). V lost 7 bases and J 8 bases, leaving 15 bases between the germline ends. Germline values: CDR1 SNHLY, CDR2 FYNNEI. The CDR3 runs to 13 residues. DNA of the CDR3: TGTGCCAGCACCCCCGATAGGGGCGATGAGCAGTTCTTC. Translation gives CASTPDRGDEQFF.

V gene TRBV5-1 combines with J gene TRBJ2-7, with TRBD1 as a possible D gene (5 bases). Germline-derived CDR1 and CDR2 are SGHRS and YFSETQ. Trimming stripped 1 base from V and 3 bases from J, with 11 bases between. The CDR3 runs 14 residues. The CDR3 region is CASSLQGSFYEQYF. The CDR3 nucleotides read TGCGCCAGCAGCTTGCAGGGATCGTTCTACGAGCAGTACTTC.

The chain is built from TRBV19 and TRBJ1-4; 10 bases fit TRBD1. The junction had 4 bases not matched to a gene; V was cut back by 9 bases and J by 6 bases. Germline V CDR1 and CDR2: LNHDA, SQIVND (reference sequence). The CDR3 sequence is 13 residues long. The CDR3 DNA sequence: TGTGCCAGCCGACAGGGGGCGCATGAAAAACTGTTTTTT. As protein: CASRQGAHEKLFF. The full variable domain, rest sourced from reference TRBV19 and TRBJ1-4, is DGGITQSPKYLFRKEGQNVTLSCEQNLNHDAMYWYRQDPGQGLRLIYYSQIVNDFQKGDIAEGYSVSREKKESFPLTVTSAQKNPTAFYLCASRQGAHEKLFFGSGTQLSVL.